This T cell receptor (beta chain) was recovered during a study of shared clonotypes between healthy human individuals. Adults of Caucasian background living in Nashville, Tennessee made up all donors. Per germline, CDR1 SNHLY and CDR2 FYNNEI. The CDR3 is made up of 15 amino acids. The ends were cut back, 6 bases at V and 9 bases at J, with 18 bases in the middle. Genomic DNA (from each subset) was split evenly across several immunoSEQ plates. Profiled with immunoSEQ multiplex PCR; TCRdb holds only in-frame clones, not every one. In the table there are about 490,000 clones, approximately 78% of which are singletons. This clone appeared once.

This TCR was recovered from a middle-aged woman in good health. Some clones in this sample may be carry-over from other donors' samples. The V gene is TRBV2, the J gene TRBJ1-6; D call uncertain. The sequenced sample was PBMCs. The CDR3, as DNA: TGTGCCAGCAGATTAGCGGCTAACTCCGGTTCACCCCTCCACTTT. This gives the protein CASRLAANSGSPLHF.